The entry that follows covers one TCR beta chain sequence. This clonotype was picked up many times. Its antigen is not yet known. No base quality information exists; no much larger clone differs at one position. This specimen belongs to a study of T cells in Graves' hyperthyroidism and ophthalmopathy (dated by TCRdb to the late 2010s). Some background on the complete study: Peripheral blood samples were taken at initial diagnosis, before any treatment was given. A discovery cohort of approximately 100 patients, about 44 with Graves' ophthalmopathy and 55 to 60 with stable Graves' hyperthyroidism, was used to find distinguishing TCR V-J signatures. Whether ophthalmopathy could be predicted prospectively was tested in an independent validation cohort made up of about 20 hyperthyroidism patients plus 17 patients who later progressed to ophthalmopathy. The roughly 90 discovery patients were divided at random into training and test sets in a 7:3 ratio. In addition, the study compared T-cell repertoires in thyroid tissue and in blood from roughly 6 Graves' hyperthyroidism patients. After blood sampling, hyperthyroidism patients were treated with methimazole at a starting dose of 30 mg daily, and ophthalmopathy patients were treated with high-dose intravenous methylprednisolone. The paper reports TCR Vbeta CDR3 sequencing of some 140 peripheral blood samples: around 45 ophthalmopathy, about 75 hyperthyroidism and 17 progressor patients.

Points the paper makes about the study in general: In cross-validation, a model built on a 13 V-J signature told ophthalmopathy apart from stable hyperthyroidism with approximately 91% sensitivity and around 84% specificity, and in testing the same model reached 80%/75%. Blood samples also contained most of the expanded thyroid clonotypes (frequency above 0.001), which suggests that blood repertoires may reflect thyroid immune responses. Sample size was not statistically predetermined, and investigators were not blinded to group allocation. During validation, the model predicted progression to ophthalmopathy a median of around 7 months ahead of onset, with 70.59% sensitivity and almost 75% specificity.

The hyperthyroidism patients were between 18 and 65 years old and newly diagnosed, with a disease duration of less than 2 months. Exclusion was applied to patients with uncontrolled infections, other autoimmune diseases, pregnancy or lactation. Diagnoses relied on clinical symptoms, serum thyroxine and TRAb, thyroid ultrasound and orbital computed tomography. Blood from progressor patients was collected at the time of first diagnosis with hyperthyroidism, before any ophthalmopathy symptoms had appeared. PBMCs were separated from approximately 10 ml of fresh peripheral blood using Ficoll-Paque density gradient centrifugation. Patients classed as progressors first received a Graves' hyperthyroidism diagnosis and then went on to develop ophthalmopathy during follow-up. Trizol reagent was used to extract total RNA, and RNA quality was then checked on an Agilent 2100 Bioanalyzer. The TCR beta CDR3 regions were amplified from RNA transcripts. The TCR CDR3 was subjected to a first round of RT-PCR using the HTBI primer set and the Qiagen OneStep RT-PCR kit. Libraries were constructed in a second round of multiplex PCR, after which size selection and purification were carried out. The libraries were sequenced on an Illumina HiSeq2000 using paired-end 100 bp reads. As for the original processing: SOAPnuke was used to process the raw data, throwing out any read that contained adapters or uncalled bases, had a mean Phred below 15, or lacked an exact constant-primer or identifier match. High-quality paired reads were merged with COPE v1.2.5, and unique nucleotide sequences were defined as clonotypes. MiTCR v1.1 was used to align clonotypes to the IMGT TRBV, TRBD and TRBJ reference segments. The analysis was restricted to V-J combinations with a frequency above 0.0001, which together covered 98% to 99.2% of the repertoires. The TCS score was defined as the ratio of F50 (clonal expansion) to E x V (chaos), calculated using BLOSUM62-based TCRdist between CDR3 peptides within each V-J. Welch's t-statistics and random forest reduced approximately 520 V-J features to 10 to 15, which were used in a naive Bayes classifier (R e1071). The public reads were reprocessed in TCRdb via fastp at Q25 and MiXCR, keeping in-frame beta chains. Entries are consolidated by CDR3 protein sequence, retaining the most common genes and DNA. These V and J calls derive from TCRdb rather than the authors' analysis. The sample records 350,000 to 450,000 distinct CDR3 sequences, roughly 15% of which are singletons. The leading ten clones occupy 34% of the sample.

The CDR3 goes from the cysteine to the phenylalanine over 16 residues. The read is trimmed to its CDR3 DNA, 48 bases read in frame from base 1. CDR1 and CDR2 (MDHEN, SYDVKM) derive from the germline V gene. Trimming accounts for 3 bases at V and 3 bases at J, while the number of junction bases matched to no gene is 8. Material: blood. This receptor was identified in a woman aged 25-40 years with Graves' hyperthyroidism that later progressed to Graves' ophthalmopathy. The rearranged segments are TRBV28 and TRBJ2-7, and 10 junction bases match TRBD2. The CDR3 amino acid sequence is: CASSLPRTSGIYEQYF. The nucleotide sequence is given as TGTGCCAGCAGTTTGCCTCGCACTAGCGGGATCTACGAGCAGTACTTC.